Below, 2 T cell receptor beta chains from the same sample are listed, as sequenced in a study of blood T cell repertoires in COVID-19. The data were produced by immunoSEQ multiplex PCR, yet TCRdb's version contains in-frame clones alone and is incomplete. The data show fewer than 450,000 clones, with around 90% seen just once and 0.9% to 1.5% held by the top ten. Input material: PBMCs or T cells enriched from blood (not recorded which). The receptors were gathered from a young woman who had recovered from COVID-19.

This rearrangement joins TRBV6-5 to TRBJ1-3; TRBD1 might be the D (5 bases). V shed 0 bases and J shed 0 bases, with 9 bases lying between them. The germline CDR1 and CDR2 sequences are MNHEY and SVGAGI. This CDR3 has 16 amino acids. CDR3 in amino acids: CASSYSRQTSGNTIYF. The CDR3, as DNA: TGTGCCAGCAGTTACTCGAGACAGACCTCTGGAAACACCATATATTTT.

CDR3 coding DNA: TGCGCCAGCAGCTTAGGAGGAGGGAAGGCAACTGAAGCTTTCTTT. Encoded protein: CASSLGGGKATEAFF. The chain links TRBV5-1 to TRBJ1-1; no reliable D call. The CDR3 is 15 amino acids. Trimming stripped 2 bases from V and 5 bases from J, with 16 bases between. The V gene's germline CDR1 is SGHRS and CDR2 YFSETQ.